Below, 28 T cell receptor beta chains from the same sample are listed, as sequenced in a study of human T cells and chemical hapten exposure. One entry per CDR3 protein results from TCRdb running MiXCR on the RACE reads. The sample holds 95,000 to 100,000 distinct CDR3 sequences, roughly 12% seen once. Time point specified: patch test 1, 2 weeks after DPC sensitization. The treatment was: therapeutic diphenylcyclopropenone sensitization with weekly scalp DPC. Sequencing used whole blood, obtained in connection with sensitization to the hapten diphenylcyclopropenone (DPC). These receptors were obtained from a woman in her 40s with alopecia areata. Some clones in this sample may be carry-over from other donors' samples.

There are many counts of this clonotype. V is TRBV19 and J is TRBJ1-4; 7 nucleotides align to TRBD1. This CDR3 region has 13 residues. Germline CDR1 reads LNHDA; CDR2 reads SQIVND (reference sequence). Trimming took 6 bases from V and 6 from J; bases not matched to a gene: 4. CDR3: CASSTGTDEKLFF. CDR3 bases: TGTGCCAGTAGCACCGGGACAGATGAAAAACTGTTTTTT.

This clonotype occurred many times. J is TRBJ2-7 and V is TRBV28; perhaps TRBD2 as D (6 bases). CDR1 MDHEN and CDR2 SYDVKM come from the germline V gene. V dropped 2 bases and J dropped 2 bases, with 13 bases sitting between them. CDR3 length: 15 residues. CDR3 in DNA: TGTGCCAGCAGTTTAGCGGGAACACGTCCCTACGAGCAGTACTTC. Residues: CASSLAGTRPYEQYF.

The chain is built from TRBV29-1 and TRBJ2-3, with 7 bases lining up with TRBD1. Germline trimming cut 4 bases from V and 2 bases from J; bases unmatched to any gene: 3. The CDR3 has 13 residues. Germline V CDR1 and CDR2: SQVTM, ANQGSEA. The CDR3 is CSVVTGATDTQYF. DNA for the CDR3: TGCAGCGTTGTAACAGGGGCCACAGATACGCAGTATTTT.

This chain connects TRBV29-1 to TRBJ2-3; 7 bases map to TRBD1. From germline, CDR1 is SQVTM and CDR2 ANQGSEA. The J segment lost 6 bases and the V segment lost 4 bases, leaving 7 bases of the junction unmatched. CDR3 size: 13 residues. Here the CDR3 DNA reads TGCAGCGTTGCAGGACAGGAAAAGGATACGCAGTATTTT. It yields the protein CSVAGQEKDTQYF.

This clonotype was recorded a few times. The chain combines TRBV4-3 with TRBJ2-7; D not certain. Germline V gene data show CDR1 as LGHNA and CDR2 as YSLEER. The CDR3 has 15 amino acids. V lost 1 base and J 0 bases, leaving 10 bases between the germline ends. CDR3 bases: TGCGCCAGCAGCCAAGGTGCGGAAAGCTCCTACGAGCAGTACTTC. Protein product: CASSQGAESSYEQYF.

This clonotype was picked up many times. The V call is TRBV3-1, the J call TRBJ2-1, with D perhaps matching TRBD2 (6 bases). Trimming shortened V by 6 bases and J by 3 bases, and 15 bases separated the two germline ends. The CDR3 spans 15 residues. Germline V gene lookup returns CDR1 LGHDT and CDR2 YNNKEL (reference sequence). CDR3 DNA: TGTGCCAGCAGTCACACCGGGACTGGCTACAATGAGCAGTTCTTC. It yields the protein CASSHTGTGYNEQFF.

This clonotype was seen many times. This chain uses TRBV2 with TRBJ1-2, with D possibly matching TRBD1 (5 bases). Germline V gene lookup returns CDR1 SNHLY and CDR2 FYNNEI. The CDR3 is 11 residues long. V was pared by 5 bases and J by 8 bases, with 9 bases between. CDR3 residues: CASSYHRGYTF. CDR3 DNA sequence: TGTGCCAGCAGTTATCACAGGGGCTACACCTTC.

J is TRBJ2-6 and V is TRBV30; D might be TRBD1 (6 bases). V shed 2 bases and J shed 4 bases, with 18 bases lying between them. CDR3 length equals 17 residues. In germline, CDR1 is GTSNPN, CDR2 SVGIG (reference sequence). The CDR3 region has the DNA TGTGCCTGGAGTACCTACAGGGTTGTTTCCGGGGCCAACGTCCTGACTTTC. Translating gives CAWSTYRVVSGANVLTF.

The rearrangement joins TRBV18 to TRBJ2-7; TRBD2 is a possible D gene (6 bases). Between the trimmed V and J ends, which lost 3 bases and 5 bases, there was a span of 11 bases. The CDR3 runs to 13 residues. Germline V gives CDR1 KGHSH, CDR2 LQKENI. The DNA for the CDR3 is TGTGCCAGCTCACCCGCGGGGCGGGACGAGCAGTACTTC. Translated: CASSPAGRDEQYF.

This clonotype was observed many times. The CDR3 DNA reads TGTGCCAGCAGCGGCGGGACAACCTTTTACGAGCAGTACTTC. It is translated as CASSGGTTFYEQYF. The chain employs TRBV5-4 and TRBJ2-7; D assignment may be TRBD1 or TRBD2 (6 bases each). The V gene lost 4 bases and the J gene lost 4 bases, with 15 bases spanning the gap. CDR1 and CDR2 from the germline V gene are SGHNT and YYREEE (reference sequence). This CDR3 has 14 amino acids.

This clonotype was detected only a few times. This chain joins TRBV9 and TRBJ1-6; D is uncertain. The CDR3 sequence is 12 residues long. With 1 base removed from V and 7 bases from J, the gap between germline ends came to 3 bases. CDR1 is SGDLS, CDR2 YYNGEE, per germline. CDR3 in DNA: TGTGCCAGCAGCGTACTAAATTCACCCCTCCACTTT. Its protein product is CASSVLNSPLHF.

This clonotype was counted only a few times. The genes are TRBV9 and TRBJ1-1; D is uncertain. This CDR3 is 12 amino acids long. CDR1 and CDR2 from the germline V gene are SGDLS and YYNGEE. The ends were cut back, 2 bases at V and 4 bases at J, with 6 bases in the middle. In DNA, the CDR3 is TGTGCCAGCAGCGTTTCAGGCACTGAAGCTTTCTTT. Its translation: CASSVSGTEAFF.

Of note for this clonotype: This sequence may be a read error, since a much larger clone differs from it by one base. The final CDR3 position lacks the conserved phenylalanine or tryptophan, pointing to a likely read error. The chain links TRBV20-1 to TRBJ2-1, with D possibly TRBD2 on 6 matching bases. Germline V lookup: CDR1 DFQATT, CDR2 SNEGSKA (reference sequence). V gave up 0 bases and J gave up 0 bases, with 15 bases separating them. This CDR3 region has 17 residues. The CDR3 region is CSAREPSGQSSYNEQFS. The CDR3 nucleotides are TGCAGTGCTAGAGAACCCAGCGGGCAAAGCTCCTACAATGAGCAGTTCTCC.

This clonotype occurred a few times. The chain is built from TRBV19 and TRBJ2-3; D possibly corresponds to TRBD2 (6 bases). This CDR3 region has 15 residues. Trimming stripped 5 bases from V and 0 bases from J, with 12 bases between. CDR1 and CDR2 (germline): LNHDA, SQIVND (reference sequence). The CDR3, as DNA: TGTGCCAGTAGTGAGGGACTCCCTAGCACAGATACGCAGTATTTT. Translating gives CASSEGLPSTDTQYF.

This clonotype has more than one count but fewer than ten. This chain joins TRBV5-1 and TRBJ2-2; tentative D call: TRBD2 (5 bases). The CDR3 totals 14 residues. CDR1 and CDR2 (germline): SGHRS, YFSETQ. Trimming took off 1 base at V and 6 bases at J, with 10 bases between the two ends. CDR3 in amino acids: CASSLSEAAGELFF. Written as DNA, the CDR3 is TGCGCCAGCAGCTTGTCGGAGGCGGCCGGGGAGCTGTTTTTT.

This clonotype has at least ten counts. The chain employs TRBV7-8 and TRBJ2-5; tentatively, D is TRBD2 (5 bases). CDR1 and CDR2 (germline): SGHVS, FQNEAQ. This CDR3 region has 13 residues. V lost 5 bases and J 4 bases, leaving 11 bases between the germline ends. CDR3 residues: CASSLRRGETQYF. The CDR3 coding sequence is TGTGCCAGCAGCCTGCGACGGGGAGAGACCCAGTACTTC.

This clonotype was observed many times. The rearrangement links TRBV12-3 or TRBV12-4 to TRBJ1-1, with TRBD1 identical over 7 bases. The CDR3 is 13 amino acids. Losses at the gene ends were 6 bases for V and 4 bases for J; bases not matched to a gene: 5. Here the CDR3 DNA reads TGTGCCAGCAGATACAGGGGTGGCACTGAAGCTTTCTTT. The encoded protein is CASRYRGGTEAFF.

The chain couples TRBV28 to TRBJ2-1; 12 bases align to TRBD2. Germline CDR1 and CDR2: MDHEN and SYDVKM. This CDR3 has 24 amino acids. The V gene end was trimmed by 2 bases and the J gene end by 0 bases; junction bases not matched to a gene: 23. This CDR3 reads CASSLLTGGLGTSGFLSSYNEQFF. CDR3 DNA: TGTGCCAGCAGTTTACTGACAGGGGGACTCGGGACTAGCGGGTTTTTGAGCTCCTACAATGAGCAGTTCTTC.

This clonotype showed up many times. The gene calls are TRBV30 and TRBJ2-5, with 8 nucleotides matching TRBD1. There are 15 residues in the CDR3. Germline V gene data show CDR1 as GTSNPN and CDR2 as SVGIG (reference sequence). The V and J ends lost 0 bases and 5 bases, in that order; junction bases with no gene match: 8. CDR3 DNA: TGTGCCTGGAGTGTACACAGGGACAGGTTGGAGACCCAGTACTTC. As protein: CAWSVHRDRLETQYF.

A few counts support this clonotype. The chain combines TRBV7-2 with TRBJ2-3; D unclear. Trimming stripped 4 bases from V and 8 bases from J, with 13 bases between. The CDR3 length is 13 residues. Germline lookup yields CDR1 SGHTA and CDR2 FQGNSA. CDR3 region: CASSSPNLGTQYF. In DNA, the CDR3 is TGTGCCAGCAGCTCCCCAAACCTTGGTACGCAGTATTTT. The full variable domain, in which reference TRBV7-2 and TRBJ2-3 provide the parts outside the CDR3, is GAGVSQSPSNKVTEKGKDVELRCDPISGHTALYWYRQSLGQGLEFLIYFQGNSAPDKSGLPSDRFSAERTGGSVSTLTIQRTQQEDSAVYLCASSSPNLGTQYFGPGTRLTVL.

This clonotype was detected ten times or more. The junction and the germline gene differ at one end; a read error may be behind it. CDR3 sequence: CASSRSGRTDTQYF. The CDR3 region has the DNA TGTGCTAGCAGCCGATCTGGGCGCACAGATACGCAGTATTTT. J is TRBJ2-3 and V is TRBV7-7; no firm D call. This CDR3 spans 14 amino acids. In germline, CDR1 is SSHAT, CDR2 FNYEAQ (reference sequence). The variable domain in full, with the rest retrieved from reference TRBV7-7 and TRBJ2-3, is GAGVSQSPRYKVTKRGQDVTLRCDPISSHATLYWYQQALGQGPEFLTYFNYEAQPDKSGLPSDRFSAERPEGSISTLTIQRTEQRDSAMYRCASSRSGRTDTQYFGPGTRLTVL.

This clonotype was seen a few times. J is TRBJ2-7 and V is TRBV6-5; the match to TRBD2 covers 13 bases. After removal of 6 bases from V and 4 bases from J, the junction contained 9 bases not matched to a gene. Germline CDR1 reads MNHEY; CDR2 reads SVGAGI. The CDR3 is 16 residues long. The CDR3 DNA sequence: TGTGCCAGCAGACGAACTAGCGGGAGGGCCGTGTACGAGCAGTACTTC. It encodes CASRRTSGRAVYEQYF.

In its sample, this clonotype was seen a few times. The V and J genes are TRBV20-1 and TRBJ2-1, with 9 nucleotides matching TRBD1. Germline trimming cut 6 bases from V and 3 bases from J; bases unmatched to any gene: 9. Germline V gives CDR1 DFQATT, CDR2 SNEGSKA (reference sequence). CDR3 size: 15 residues. CDR3 loop: CSARGRTGDYNEQFF. The CDR3 DNA reads as TGCAGTGCAAGGGGTCGGACAGGGGACTACAATGAGCAGTTCTTC.

This clonotype was seen only a few times. V gene TRBV10-3 combines with J gene TRBJ2-3; TRBD1 or TRBD2 may be the D gene (5 bases each). Germline CDR1 ENHRY, CDR2 SYGVKD. Trimming cost V 8 bases and J 6 bases, with 6 bases left between them. CDR3 size: 10 residues. The CDR3 reads CAIRGDTQYF. The CDR3 region has the DNA TGTGCCATCCGGGGCGATACGCAGTATTTT.

This clonotype was counted a few times. The CDR3 sequence is CASSDRGHNYEQYF. The CDR3 DNA is TGTGCCAGCAGTGATCGGGGACACAACTACGAGCAGTACTTC. This sequence joins TRBV6-1 and TRBJ2-7, with a tentative D call TRBD1 (6 bases). The CDR3 contains 14 residues. CDR1 is MNHNS and CDR2 is SASEGT in the germline V gene. V shed 3 bases and J shed 3 bases, with 12 bases lying between them.

This clonotype was detected many times. Germline and junction disagree at one end, which may indicate a read error. The chain employs TRBV28 and TRBJ1-1; the D is unclear. Germline V gene sequence: CDR1 MDHEN, CDR2 SYDVKM. The CDR3 is 12 amino acids. CDR3 sequence reads: CASSLSGTEAFF. CDR3 sequence (DNA): TGTGCCAGCAGCTTATCAGGCACTGAAGCTTTCTTT. Complete variable domain (other parts from reference TRBV28 and TRBJ1-1): DVKVTQSSRYLVKRTGEKVFLECVQDMDHENMFWYRQDPGLGLRLIYFSYDVKMKEKGDIPEGYSVSREKKERFSLILESASTNQTSMYLCASSLSGTEAFFGQGTRLTVV.

In this sample, this clonotype turned up many times. The rearrangement links TRBV7-3 to TRBJ2-1; tentatively, D is TRBD2 (5 bases). Trimming cost V 0 bases and J 8 bases, with 11 bases left between them. The CDR3 totals 14 residues. From germline, CDR1 is SGHTA and CDR2 FQGTGA. CDR3: CASSLTSSGDEQFF. Here the CDR3 DNA reads TGTGCCAGCAGCTTAACGTCTTCCGGGGATGAGCAGTTCTTC.

This clonotype was picked up a small number of times. This chain links TRBV9 with TRBJ2-2, with TRBD1 matching 7 bases. This CDR3 has 13 residues. J was trimmed by 7 bases and V by 4 bases; bases with no gene match: 4. Germline-derived CDR1 and CDR2 are SGDLS and YYNGEE. CDR3 DNA: TGTGCCAGCAGCCCCTGGGACAGCGGGGAGCTGTTTTTT. Its translation: CASSPWDSGELFF. The full variable domain, with the rest looked up from reference TRBV9 and TRBJ2-2, is DSGVTQTPKHLITATGQRVTLRCSPRSGDLSVYWYQQSLDQGLQFLIQYYNGEERAKGNILERFSAQQFPDLHSELNLSSLELGDSALYFCASSPWDSGELFFGEGSRLTVL.